This paragraph covers one T cell receptor beta chain sequence. The V gene's germline CDR1 is SGHRS and CDR2 YFSETQ. V was pared by 0 bases and J by 7 bases, with 8 bases between. This CDR3 is 13 amino acids long. This sample stems from a study of shared clonotypes between healthy human individuals. Using immunoSEQ multiplex PCR, the repertoire was profiled, and TCRdb retains in-frame clones only, with some absent. In the table there are approximately 2.5 million clones, 93% of which are singletons. The rearrangement joins TRBV5-1 to TRBJ2-1, with D unresolved. The sample comprised naive CD4+ T cells from PBMCs. Subset described: CD45RA+ positively selected. The clonotype comes from a young man in good health. Some clones in this sample may be carry-over from other donors' samples. The chain's CDR3 is CASSLGPPNEQFF. CDR3 nucleotide sequence: TGCGCCAGCAGCTTGGGACCACCGAATGAGCAGTTCTTC.